This T cell receptor beta chain stems from a study of T cells in Graves' hyperthyroidism and ophthalmopathy. The study's findings and limits: The blood repertoire included most of the expanded thyroid clonotypes above 0.001. Ophthalmopathy stood apart from stable hyperthyroidism in a 13 V-J model.

Patients with uncontrolled infections, other autoimmune diseases, pregnancy or lactation were excluded. To note about this clonotype: The antigen is not known.

From RNA transcripts, TCR beta CDR3 regions were amplified. An initial round of RT-PCR targeting the TCR CDR3 relied on the HTBI primer set. TCRdb fed the multiplex PCR reads into MiXCR, producing one record per CDR3 protein. The table has roughly 500,000 distinct CDR3 sequences, 40% to 50% seen once. Germline values: CDR1 KGHDR, CDR2 SFDVKD. Between the trimmed V and J ends, which lost 9 bases and 5 bases, there was a span of 15 bases. The length of the CDR3 is 13 residues. This sequence originates from an adult woman with Graves' disease, either hyperthyroidism or ophthalmopathy (not recorded which). Sequencing used peripheral blood or thyroid tissue (not recorded which). This chain links TRBV24-1 with TRBJ1-2; TRBD1 might be the D (6 bases). Written as DNA, the CDR3 is TGTGCCACCCAACCCGGGGGCGAGTATGGCTACACCTTC. Protein product: CATQPGGEYGYTF.